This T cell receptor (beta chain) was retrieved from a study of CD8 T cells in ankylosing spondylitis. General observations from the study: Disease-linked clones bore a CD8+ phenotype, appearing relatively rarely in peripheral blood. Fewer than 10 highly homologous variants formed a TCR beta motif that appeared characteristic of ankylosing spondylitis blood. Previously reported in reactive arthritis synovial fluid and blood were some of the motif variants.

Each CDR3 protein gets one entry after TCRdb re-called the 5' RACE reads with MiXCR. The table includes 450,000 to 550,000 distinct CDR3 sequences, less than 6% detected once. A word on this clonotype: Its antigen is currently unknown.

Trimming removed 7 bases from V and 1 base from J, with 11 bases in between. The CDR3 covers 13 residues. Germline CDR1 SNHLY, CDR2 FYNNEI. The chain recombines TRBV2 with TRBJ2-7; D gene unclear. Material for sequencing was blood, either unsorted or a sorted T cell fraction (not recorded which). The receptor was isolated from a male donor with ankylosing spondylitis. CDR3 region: CASISPGSYEQYF. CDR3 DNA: TGTGCCAGCATCTCCCCCGGGTCCTACGAGCAGTACTTC.